These 16 T cell receptor beta chains share one sample of origin, sequenced in a study of T cells in Graves' hyperthyroidism and ophthalmopathy. RNA transcripts provided the source from which TCR beta CDR3 regions were amplified. The HTBI primer set was used in a first-round RT-PCR of the TCR CDR3. TCRdb re-called the multiplex PCR reads through MiXCR, storing one row per CDR3 protein. The sample contains approximately 300,000 distinct CDR3 sequences, about 15% of which appear only once. The specimen sequenced was blood. These receptors were collected from a young man with Graves' hyperthyroidism.

There are many counts of this clonotype. This chain connects TRBV28 to TRBJ2-2, with D uncertain. Germline V gene data show CDR1 as MDHEN and CDR2 as SYDVKM. This CDR3 has 13 residues. Trimming removed 7 bases at V and 2 bases at J, with 8 bases between. As DNA, the CDR3 is TGTGCCAGCATGCCTTATAACACCGGGGAGCTGTTTTTT. This translates into CASMPYNTGELFF.

Comment on this clonotype: Germline and junction disagree at one end, which may indicate a read error. This rearrangement joins TRBV7-3 to TRBJ2-3, with D tentatively TRBD2 (5 bases). The CDR3 is made up of 16 amino acids. Looked up from germline, CDR1 is SGHTA and CDR2 is FQGTGA. This CDR3 is CASGLSRDTSTDTQYF. CDR3 coding DNA: TGTGCCAGCGGCTTAAGTCGGGATACTAGCACAGATACGCAGTATTTT. Full variable domain (outside the CDR3, taken from reference TRBV7-3 and TRBJ2-3): GAGVSQTPSNKVTEKGKYVELRCDPISGHTALYWYRQSLGQGPEFLIYFQGTGAADDSGLPNDRFFAVRPEGSVSTLKIQRTERGDSAVYLCASGLSRDTSTDTQYFGPGTRLTVL.

This clonotype was detected ten times or more. The chain links TRBV5-1 to TRBJ1-1; weak D call: TRBD1 (5 bases). Looked up from germline, CDR1 is SGHRS and CDR2 is YFSETQ. This CDR3 is built from 17 residues. V was pared by 0 bases and J by 1 base, with 16 bases between. The CDR3 DNA sequence: TGCGCCAGCAGCTTGGCGGGGGTCTTCCGTCCGAACACTGAAGCTTTCTTT. Its protein is CASSLAGVFRPNTEAFF.

This clonotype was detected only a few times. The chain recombines TRBV5-8 with TRBJ1-3; D unresolved. V gave up 2 bases and J gave up 2 bases, with 11 bases separating them. The CDR3 loop spans 15 amino acids. The germline gives CDR1 SGHTS, CDR2 YDEGEE. CDR3 DNA sequence: TGTGCCAGCAGCTTCCGGGTAGAGGCTGGAAACACCATATATTTT. It is translated as CASSFRVEAGNTIYF.

This clonotype was seen many times. The V gene is TRBV7-3, the J gene TRBJ2-7, with D unclear. The V gene's germline CDR1 is SGHTA and CDR2 FQGTGA. V gave up 1 base and J gave up 2 bases, with 6 bases separating them. The CDR3 is 13 amino acids. The CDR3 protein is CASSLSAAYEQYF. In nucleotides, the CDR3 is TGTGCCAGCAGCTTAAGTGCTGCCTACGAGCAGTACTTC.

This clonotype was counted ten times or more. V usage is TRBV12-3 or TRBV12-4 and J usage is TRBJ1-5; 7 nucleotides line up with TRBD1. J gave up 1 base and V 7 bases, and 4 bases lay outside the gene matches. The CDR3 totals 14 residues. The CDR3 DNA sequence: TGTGCCAGCATCATGACAGGGAGCAATCAGCCCCAGCATTTT. It is translated as CASIMTGSNQPQHF.

Many counts were recorded for this clonotype. The rearrangement uses TRBV3-1 and TRBJ2-1; TRBD2 matches 7 bases. Germline CDR1 is LGHDT and CDR2 is YNNKEL (reference sequence). V was clipped by 0 bases and J by 11 bases; unmatched bases: 10. This CDR3 contains 15 residues. Here the CDR3 DNA reads TGTGCCAGCAGCCAAGACGGACTAGTCGCACCCAAGCAGTTCTTC. As protein: CASSQDGLVAPKQFF.

The CDR3 bases are TGCAGTGCTCCAGACAGGGGGGTAGATACGCAGTATTTT. Translated, it gives CSAPDRGVDTQYF. The V and J genes are TRBV20-1 and TRBJ2-3; 9 bases are a match to TRBD1. The length of the CDR3 is 13 residues. Germline trimming cut 5 bases from V and 5 bases from J; bases unmatched to any gene: 5. Germline lookup yields CDR1 DFQATT and CDR2 SNEGSKA (reference sequence).

In its sample, this clonotype was seen many times. The rearrangement links TRBV3-1 to TRBJ2-7; a possible D gene is TRBD1 (6 bases). The V gene's germline CDR1 is LGHDT and CDR2 YNNKEL (reference sequence). The CDR3 loop spans 14 amino acids. Deletions cut 4 bases from V and 2 bases from J, with 12 bases between. CDR3 DNA sequence: TGTGCCAGCAGCCGGAGAGGACAGACCTACGAGCAGTACTTC. Its protein product is CASSRRGQTYEQYF.

This clonotype was seen ten or more times. The chain joins TRBV28 to TRBJ1-1, with TRBD1 identical over 9 bases. After removal of 7 bases from V and 0 bases from J, the junction contained 9 bases not matched to a gene. CDR3 length: 16 amino acids. Germline V gives CDR1 MDHEN, CDR2 SYDVKM. The CDR3 DNA follows: TGTGCCAGCAAATCGGGGACAGGGTTCGTGAACACTGAAGCTTTCTTT. It is translated as CASKSGTGFVNTEAFF.

For the CDR3, the DNA is TGTGCCAGCAGCGTCAACCCGGGCAGCACTGAAGCTTTCTTT. This translates into CASSVNPGSTEAFF. The chain has TRBV13 and TRBJ1-1; no firm D call. CDR1 and CDR2 (germline): PRHDT, FYEKMQ (reference sequence). The CDR3 contains 14 residues. V was clipped by 5 bases and J by 4 bases, with 14 bases between them.

V is TRBV7-9 and J is TRBJ2-3, with a weak D call TRBD1 (5 bases). V dropped 5 bases and J dropped 1 base, with 10 bases sitting between them. The CDR3 has 14 amino acids. Per germline, CDR1 SEHNR and CDR2 FQNEAQ (reference sequence). Here the CDR3 DNA reads TGTGCCAGCAGCCAACTCAGGGGCACAGATACGCAGTATTTT. This translates into CASSQLRGTDTQYF.

This clonotype was counted many times. CDR3 nucleotides: TGCGCCAGCAGCTTGGGATGGGGAGCGGCCGTAGCTTTCTTT. This gives the protein CASSLGWGAAVAFF. The chain recombines TRBV5-1 with TRBJ1-1; D not certain. There are 14 residues in the CDR3. With 0 bases removed from V and 10 bases from J, the gap between germline ends came to 16 bases. The germline V gene encodes CDR1 SGHRS and CDR2 YFSETQ. Full variable domain (rest looked up from reference TRBV5-1 and TRBJ1-1): KAGVTQTPRYLIKTRGQQVTLSCSPISGHRSVSWYQQTPGQGLQFLFEYFSETQRNKGNFPGRFSGRQFSNSRSEMNVSTLELGDSALYLCASSLGWGAAVAFFGQGTRLTVV.

The sample holds one count of this clonotype. The V call is TRBV11-2, the J call TRBJ2-2; TRBD1 aligns across 11 bases. CDR3 length: 17 residues. V was clipped by 6 bases and J by 4 bases; unmatched bases: 10. The germline CDR1 and CDR2 sequences are SGHAT and FQNNGV. The CDR3 DNA sequence: TGTGCCAGCAGTCGATCCCGGGACAGGGGGACCACCGGGGAGCTGTTTTTT. This translates into CASSRSRDRGTTGELFF.

This chain connects TRBV9 to TRBJ1-5, with 7 bases that match TRBD1. Germline V lookup: CDR1 SGDLS, CDR2 YYNGEE. This CDR3 has 15 amino acids. J lost 1 base, V lost 2 bases, and 3 bases had no gene match. DNA of the CDR3: TGTGCCAGCAGCGTGACAGGGCACAGCAATCAGCCCCAGCATTTT. Protein product: CASSVTGHSNQPQHF.

The chain links TRBV30 to TRBJ2-7; 10 bases align to TRBD2. The length of the CDR3 is 17 residues. CDR1 is GTSNPN and CDR2 is SVGIG in the germline V gene (reference sequence). Trimming cost V 0 bases and J 1 base; bases outside gene matches: 9. The CDR3 loop is CAWSVPALAGVSYEQYF. The CDR3 region has the DNA TGTGCCTGGAGTGTACCCGCCCTAGCGGGAGTTTCCTACGAGCAGTACTTC.